The 11 T cell receptor beta chains below come from one sample, sequenced in a study of cytomegalovirus exposure and HLA in healthy donors. Both 60 Vbeta primers and 13 Jbeta primers went into the PCR. TCRdb keeps only in-frame clones here, not all; method: immunoSEQ multiplex PCR. The table records approximately 140,000 clones, 70% to 80% of them present only once. Source material: PBMCs. Source of these receptors: a human donor in good health.

This chain connects TRBV7-8 to TRBJ2-3; 9 bases match TRBD1. Unmatched junction bases numbered 5, after V lost 1 base and J lost 3 bases. The germline V gene has CDR1 SGHVS and CDR2 FQNEAQ. This CDR3 is built from 16 residues. The CDR3 coding sequence is TGTGCCAGCAGCTTAGGGGTCGGGACAGGGACAGATACGCAGTATTTT. This gives the protein CASSLGVGTGTDTQYF.

V and J are TRBV19 and TRBJ2-5; D perhaps matches TRBD1 (6 bases). CDR3 length: 14 amino acids. Trimming removed 3 bases at V and 5 bases at J, with 13 bases between. Germline V CDR1 and CDR2: LNHDA, SQIVND (reference sequence). CDR3 sequence reads: CASSMSGARETQYF. In DNA form, the CDR3 reads TGTGCCAGTAGTATGTCAGGGGCGCGGGAGACCCAGTACTTC.

The chain combines TRBV19 with TRBJ1-2; 7 bases map to TRBD1. Per the germline V gene, CDR1 is LNHDA and CDR2 is SQIVND (reference sequence). The CDR3 spans 13 residues. J gave up 4 bases and V 6 bases, and 5 bases lay outside the gene matches. The CDR3 region has the DNA TGTGCCAGTAGCGACAGGGACATCTATGGCTACACCTTC. Its translation is CASSDRDIYGYTF. Full variable domain (outside the CDR3, taken from reference TRBV19 and TRBJ1-2): DGGITQSPKYLFRKEGQNVTLSCEQNLNHDAMYWYRQDPGQGLRLIYYSQIVNDFQKGDIAEGYSVSREKKESFPLTVTSAQKNPTAFYLCASSDRDIYGYTFGSGTRLTVV.

The CDR3 loop reads CASSSQGPNYGYTF. CDR3 DNA: TGTGCCAGCAGCTCTCAGGGGCCCAACTATGGCTACACCTTC. The chain joins TRBV7-3 to TRBJ1-2, with D tentatively TRBD1 (6 bases). The CDR3 is 14 residues long. Germline loops: CDR1 SGHTA, CDR2 FQGTGA. Deletions cut 4 bases from V and 2 bases from J, with 11 bases between. Complete variable domain (other parts from reference TRBV7-3 and TRBJ1-2): GAGVSQTPSNKVTEKGKYVELRCDPISGHTALYWYRQSLGQGPEFLIYFQGTGAADDSGLPNDRFFAVRPEGSVSTLKIQRTERGDSAVYLCASSSQGPNYGYTFGSGTRLTVV.

V and J are TRBV7-8 and TRBJ2-7, with TRBD1 matching over 9 bases. In germline, CDR1 is SGHVS, CDR2 FQNEAQ. CDR3 length: 15 residues. V gave up 6 bases and J gave up 3 bases; unmatched junction bases: 9. CDR3 protein: CASSRTGQGFYEQYF. The CDR3 DNA is TGTGCCAGCAGTCGGACGGGACAGGGTTTCTACGAGCAGTACTTC.

J is TRBJ2-1 and V is TRBV6-4, with TRBD2 matching over 9 bases. V was pared by 0 bases and J by 4 bases, with 4 bases of the junction left unmatched. Per germline, CDR1 MRHNA and CDR2 SNTAGT. CDR3 length: 16 amino acids. In DNA, the CDR3 is TGTGCCAGCAGTGACTCGGGGACTAGCCGGTACAATGAGCAGTTCTTC. Protein sequence: CASSDSGTSRYNEQFF.

The J gene is TRBJ2-1, the V gene TRBV7-9, with 9 bases matching TRBD2. The V and J ends lost 5 bases and 7 bases, in that order; junction bases with no gene match: 12. Per the germline V gene, CDR1 is SEHNR and CDR2 is FQNEAQ (reference sequence). CDR3 size: 16 residues. DNA of the CDR3: TGTGCCAGCAGCCCCCCTTTACTAGCGGGTCGTAATGAGCAGTTCTTC. It translates to CASSPPLLAGRNEQFF. Complete variable domain (other parts from reference TRBV7-9 and TRBJ2-1): DTGVSQNPRHKITKRGQNVTFRCDPISEHNRLYWYRQTLGQGPEFLTYFQNEAQLEKSRLLSDRFSAERPKGSFSTLEIQRTEQGDSAMYLCASSPPLLAGRNEQFFGPGTRLTVL.

This clone has more than one count but fewer than ten. V gene TRBV5-5 combines with J gene TRBJ2-2; D perhaps matches TRBD2 (6 bases). The CDR3 contains 15 residues. Germline assignment: CDR1 SGHKS and CDR2 YYEKEE (reference sequence). Deletions cut 2 bases from V and 1 base from J, with 9 bases between. The CDR3 DNA is TGTGCCAGCAGCTTTTCGGGGGTGAACACCGGGGAGCTGTTTTTT. It is translated as CASSFSGVNTGELFF.

This chain uses TRBV4-2 with TRBJ1-5; the D is unclear. V dropped 3 bases and J dropped 2 bases, with 11 bases sitting between them. The CDR3 consists of 15 residues. Per the germline V gene, CDR1 is LGHNA and CDR2 is YNFKEQ. The CDR3 DNA reads TGTGCCAGCAGCCAGGGGTCGGAGGGCAATCAGCCCCAGCATTTT. Amino acids: CASSQGSEGNQPQHF.

The chain employs TRBV7-9 and TRBJ1-4, with D possibly TRBD1 on 5 matching bases. The V gene lost 5 bases and the J gene lost 8 bases, with 9 bases spanning the gap. The germline CDR1 and CDR2 sequences are SEHNR and FQNEAQ (reference sequence). This CDR3 spans 12 amino acids. The CDR3 spells CASSRGGEKLFF. The CDR3 DNA reads TGTGCCAGCAGCAGGGGCGGAGAAAAACTGTTTTTT.

The chain recombines TRBV6-5 with TRBJ2-7; TRBD2 agrees at 10 bases. The CDR3 sequence is 16 residues long. V lost 0 bases, J lost 3 bases, and 5 bases stayed unmatched. The germline gives CDR1 MNHEY, CDR2 SVGAGI. The CDR3 protein is CASSYSEGLANYEQYF. The CDR3 nucleotides read TGTGCCAGCAGTTACTCGGAGGGACTAGCGAACTACGAGCAGTACTTC.